This T cell receptor beta chain was found in a study of blood T cell repertoires in COVID-19. Study as a whole: The origin of the acute and convalescent COVID-19 samples was the United States, Italy and Spain. The analysed material was cDNA or gDNA that came from T cells, B-cell-depleted T cells, or PBMCs.

Repertoires were generated with immunoSEQ multiplex PCR, while TCRdb's copy carries only in-frame clones and drops some. Of about 220,000 clones listed, 70% to 85% are singletons. J lost 5 bases, V lost 5 bases, and 8 bases had no gene match. Germline V lookup: CDR1 SGHTA, CDR2 FQGNSA. The CDR3 covers 15 residues. The source of this sequence is a man aged 50 to 60 with active or convalescent COVID-19. The sample was peripheral blood. The chain links TRBV7-2 to TRBJ2-1; 8 nucleotides line up with TRBD2. The chain's CDR3 is CASSPRGGHDNEQFF. CDR3 nucleotides: TGTGCCAGCAGCCCCCGGGGGGGCCACGACAATGAGCAGTTCTTC.